What follows describes a single T cell receptor (beta chain). This sample stems from a study of OX40 agonist ivuxolimab in advanced cancers. Study-level background: Subjects had a mean age of 60 years, with a range of about 23 to 79; about 83% were male.

Per the germline V gene, CDR1 is MGHRA and CDR2 is YSYEKL. V lost 3 bases and J lost 5, with 14 bases in between. The CDR3 has 14 amino acids. Method: immunoSEQ multiplex PCR; TCRdb's copy keeps in-frame clones and lacks some. The table lists approximately 77,000 clones, less than 95% of them singletons. The sequencing here drew on CD4+ or CD8+ T cells sorted from blood, taken in a trial of the OX40 agonist ivuxolimab. V usage is TRBV4-1 and J usage is TRBJ2-7, with no clear D. This receptor was taken from an adult with an advanced solid tumor such as melanoma, head and neck, liver or kidney cancer. CDR3 coding DNA: TGCGCCAGCAGCCACCCCATCGATACCCACGAGCAGTACTTC. Amino acids: CASSHPIDTHEQYF.